The 20 T cell receptor beta chains below all came from one sample that was sequenced in a study of shared clonotypes between healthy human individuals. TCRdb's table, derived via immunoSEQ multiplex PCR, lists solely in-frame clones and lacks some. The data show over a million clones, approximately 80% seen once. The sample taken for sequencing was memory CD4+ T cells from PBMCs. Subset: CD45RA-negative fraction. The source is a man aged 18 to 30 in good health. Some clones in this sample may be carry-over from other donors' samples.

The chain uses TRBV14 and TRBJ1-2; D call uncertain. V lost 1 base and J 8 bases, leaving 8 bases between the germline ends. In germline, CDR1 is SGHDN, CDR2 FVKESK. This CDR3 region has 12 residues. CDR3 sequence (DNA): TGTGCCAGCAGCCAAGCAAGACACGGCTACACCTTC. Encoded protein: CASSQARHGYTF.

The CDR3 spells CASSELGRNQPQHF. CDR3 DNA: TGTGCCAGCAGTGAACTAGGCAGGAATCAGCCCCAGCATTTT. The rearrangement joins TRBV2 to TRBJ1-5; the D is unclear. The length of the CDR3 is 14 residues. The germline V gene encodes CDR1 SNHLY and CDR2 FYNNEI. V lost 2 bases and J 4 bases, leaving 9 bases between the germline ends. Full variable domain (missing parts from reference TRBV2 and TRBJ1-5): EPEVTQTPSHQVTQMGQEVILRCVPISNHLYFYWYRQILGQKVEFLVSFYNNEISEKSEIFDDQFSVERPDGSNFTLKIRSTKLEDSAMYFCASSELGRNQPQHFGDGTRLSIL.

This clone was recorded once. This sequence joins TRBV7-3 and TRBJ2-1, with 11 bases lining up with TRBD2. Germline CDR1 SGHTA, CDR2 FQGTGA. The CDR3 loop spans 16 amino acids. The J segment lost 1 base and the V segment lost 5 bases, leaving 4 bases of the junction unmatched. The CDR3 bases are TGTGCCAGCAGCCCAATAGCGGGAGGGTCCTACAATGAGCAGTTCTTC. Translation gives CASSPIAGGSYNEQFF.

Comment on this clone: This same CDR3 is encoded by further DNA sequences in the sample. The chain joins TRBV6-5 to TRBJ2-2, with D perhaps matching TRBD1 (5 bases). In germline, CDR1 is MNHEY, CDR2 SVGAGI. Trimming cost V 2 bases and J 1 base, with 5 bases left between them. The CDR3 runs 14 residues. The CDR3 sequence: CASSYTGNTGELFF. The CDR3 coding sequence is TGTGCCAGCAGTTACACAGGGAACACCGGGGAGCTGTTTTTT.

The rearrangement joins TRBV5-1 to TRBJ1-4; perhaps TRBD1 as D (5 bases). Germline CDR1 SGHRS, CDR2 YFSETQ. Trimming removed 2 bases at V and 7 bases at J, with 12 bases between. This CDR3 spans 14 amino acids. DNA of the CDR3: TGCGCCAGCAGCTTATGGGGAAGGGGTGAAAAACTGTTTTTT. This gives the protein CASSLWGRGEKLFF. The full variable domain, in which reference TRBV5-1 and TRBJ1-4 provide the parts outside the CDR3, is KAGVTQTPRYLIKTRGQQVTLSCSPISGHRSVSWYQQTPGQGLQFLFEYFSETQRNKGNFPGRFSGRQFSNSRSEMNVSTLELGDSALYLCASSLWGRGEKLFFGSGTQLSVL.

As for this clone: Additional DNA sequences in this sample encode the identical CDR3. This chain joins TRBV7-8 and TRBJ1-1; TRBD1 matches 7 bases. Germline V gene sequence: CDR1 SGHVS, CDR2 FQNEAQ. This CDR3 contains 14 residues. The ends lost 3 bases at V and 1 base at J; junction bases unmatched: 2. The CDR3 spells CASSLSGGNTEAFF. CDR3 coding DNA: TGTGCCAGCAGCTTGTCAGGGGGGAACACTGAAGCTTTCTTT.

This chain connects TRBV11-2 to TRBJ2-1; D uncertain. This CDR3 has 14 amino acids. Germline CDR1 is SGHAT and CDR2 is FQNNGV. Trimming stripped 1 base from V and 5 bases from J, with 9 bases between. CDR3 coding DNA: TGTGCCAGCAGCTTAGTTTTTCAGAACAATGAGCAGTTCTTC. This encodes CASSLVFQNNEQFF.

This clone occurred a few times. The sample carries other DNA sequences with the same CDR3. This chain joins TRBV7-9 and TRBJ2-7; 9 bases agree with TRBD1. This CDR3 comprises 13 residues. From germline, CDR1 is SEHNR and CDR2 FQNEAQ (reference sequence). V trimming: 6 bases; J trimming: 3 bases; junction bases outside the gene matches: 3. CDR3 DNA sequence: TGTGCCAGCAGTCGACAGGGGGGCTACGAGCAGTACTTC. Translating it yields CASSRQGGYEQYF.

This clone was observed a single time. This sequence joins TRBV11-3 and TRBJ2-2; D might be TRBD1 (6 bases). V was pared by 5 bases and J by 4 bases, with 11 bases between. CDR3 length: 14 residues. Looked up from germline, CDR1 is SGHNT and CDR2 is YENEEA. This CDR3 reads CASSKQGTTGELFF. DNA of the CDR3: TGTGCCAGCAGCAAACAGGGAACCACCGGGGAGCTGTTTTTT.

The chain links TRBV27 to TRBJ2-6; D not certain. Germline-derived CDR1 and CDR2 are MNHEY and SMNVEV (reference sequence). The CDR3 covers 15 residues. The V gene lost 2 bases and the J gene lost 0 bases, with 5 bases spanning the gap. The CDR3 nucleotides are TGTGCCAGCAGTTTAATAACCTCTGGGGCCAACGTCCTGACTTTC. Its protein is CASSLITSGANVLTF.

V gene TRBV18 combines with J gene TRBJ1-1, with D hard to call. Germline lookup yields CDR1 KGHSH and CDR2 LQKENI. The germline V and J ends were trimmed by 3 bases and 4 bases, with 15 bases remaining between them. The CDR3 runs 15 residues. CDR3 sequence (DNA): TGTGCCAGCTCACCCCTTCCGGCAGTAGGCACTGAAGCTTTCTTT. This translates into CASSPLPAVGTEAFF.

This sequence joins TRBV28 and TRBJ1-2, with TRBD1 matching over 12 bases. V lost 6 bases to trimming and J lost 8 bases; unmatched junction nucleotides: 16. The CDR3 has 17 amino acids. CDR1 is MDHEN and CDR2 is SYDVKM in the germline V gene. CDR3 amino acids: CASSAILRDRGLEGYTF. The CDR3, as DNA: TGTGCCAGCAGCGCGATACTCCGGGACAGGGGGCTTGAAGGCTACACCTTC.

V gene TRBV28 combines with J gene TRBJ1-1, with D perhaps matching TRBD1 (5 bases). This CDR3 spans 13 amino acids. V was shortened by 4 bases and J by 4 bases, with 10 bases between the two germline ends. CDR1 and CDR2 from the germline V gene are MDHEN and SYDVKM. CDR3 bases: TGTGCCAGCAGTTCGGGGCGCTTCACTGAAGCTTTCTTT. Protein sequence: CASSSGRFTEAFF.

The chain carries TRBV7-6 and TRBJ2-5; tentative D call: TRBD1 (6 bases). The CDR3 is made up of 16 amino acids. Trimming left V 2 bases short and J 4 bases short, with 17 bases between. CDR1 SGHVS and CDR2 FNYEAQ come from the germline V gene. The CDR3 is CASSLRGQLKGETQYF. CDR3 DNA: TGTGCCAGCAGCTTAAGAGGACAGCTAAAGGGAGAGACCCAGTACTTC.

The chain is built from TRBV4-1 and TRBJ1-1; no definite D call. The CDR3 has 14 amino acids. Trimming took off 0 bases at V and 5 bases at J, with 10 bases between the two ends. The germline gives CDR1 MGHRA, CDR2 YSYEKL. This chain's CDR3 is CASSQEGAGTEAFF. The CDR3 nucleotides read TGCGCCAGCAGCCAAGAGGGAGCGGGGACTGAAGCTTTCTTT.

This sequence joins TRBV20-1 and TRBJ2-5; D ambiguous. The CDR3 runs 11 residues. Germline CDR1 reads DFQATT; CDR2 reads SNEGSKA (reference sequence). The CDR3 here is CSPSDQETQYF. CDR3 in DNA: TGCAGCCCGAGCGATCAAGAGACCCAGTACTTC.

The chain recombines TRBV30 with TRBJ2-1, with D unresolved. The CDR3 sequence is 12 residues long. Trimming removed 0 bases from V and 8 bases from J, with 8 bases in between. Germline V gives CDR1 GTSNPN, CDR2 SVGIG (reference sequence). This chain's CDR3 is CAWSVGRDEQFF. CDR3 bases: TGTGCCTGGAGTGTAGGAAGGGATGAGCAGTTCTTC.

The rearrangement joins TRBV5-4 to TRBJ2-7; 12 nucleotides line up with TRBD2. The V segment lost 0 bases and the J segment 4 bases; nucleotides outside the gene matches: 8. The CDR3 loop spans 17 amino acids. The germline V gene encodes CDR1 SGHNT and CDR2 YYREEE (reference sequence). Here the CDR3 DNA reads TGTGCCAGCAGCTTGGATCTAGCGGGAGGGGTGGCTTACGAGCAGTACTTC. As protein: CASSLDLAGGVAYEQYF.

A single count supports this clone. V usage is TRBV5-6 and J usage is TRBJ2-6; no definite D call. Between the trimmed V and J ends, which lost 3 bases and 4 bases, there was a span of 8 bases. The CDR3 contains 14 residues. Germline-derived CDR1 and CDR2 are SGHDT and YYEEEE. The DNA of the CDR3 is TGTGCCAGCAGCTCCTTAGGAGGGGCCAACGTCCTGACTTTC. Its translation: CASSSLGGANVLTF.

This sequence joins TRBV6-1 and TRBJ2-5; 7 bases map to TRBD1. The CDR3 extends over 17 amino acids. V shed 0 bases and J 1 base; nucleotides not matched to a gene: 8. The germline CDR1 and CDR2 sequences are MNHNS and SASEGT. CDR3: CASSEAATGTSQETQYF. DNA of the CDR3: TGTGCCAGCAGTGAAGCCGCGACAGGGACGTCCCAAGAGACCCAGTACTTC.